The clone carrying this T cell receptor (beta chain) was recorded only once. Its antigen is as yet unknown. This sample is part of a study of cytomegalovirus exposure and HLA in healthy donors. Findings and limits, study-wide: Later on, an analysis showed TCR association rates differing by HLA locus, with DRB1 the most and HLA-C the fewest.

The CDR3 has 16 residues. CDR1 and CDR2 from the germline V gene are SGHRS and YFSETQ. Trimming pared 2 bases from V and 8 bases from J, leaving 19 bases between. The PCR contained 60 Vbeta and 13 Jbeta primers. Profiling relied on immunoSEQ multiplex PCR, and the TCRdb table lists in-frame clones only, not all of them. The sample carries more than 130,000 clones, about four fifths recorded once. This receptor was taken from a male donor in good health and CMV-seronegative. What was sequenced was PBMCs. The rearrangement links TRBV5-1 to TRBJ1-4, with D possibly TRBD1 on 5 matching bases. In DNA, the CDR3 is TGCGCCAGCAGCTTCACTGGTGGGGCTAGAGGAGAAAAACTGTTTTTT. It specifies CASSFTGGARGEKLFF.